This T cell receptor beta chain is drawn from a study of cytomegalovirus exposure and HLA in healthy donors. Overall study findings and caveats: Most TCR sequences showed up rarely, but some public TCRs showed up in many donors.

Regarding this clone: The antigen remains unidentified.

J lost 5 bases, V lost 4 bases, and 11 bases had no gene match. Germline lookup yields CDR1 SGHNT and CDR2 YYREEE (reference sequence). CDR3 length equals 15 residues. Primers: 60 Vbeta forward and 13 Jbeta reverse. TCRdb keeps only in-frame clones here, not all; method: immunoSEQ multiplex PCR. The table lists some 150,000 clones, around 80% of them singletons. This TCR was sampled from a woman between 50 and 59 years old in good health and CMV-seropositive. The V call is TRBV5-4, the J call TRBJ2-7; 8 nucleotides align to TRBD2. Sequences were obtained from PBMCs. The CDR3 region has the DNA TGTGCCAGCAGCCCCGGGAGGGTAGCGAACGACGAGCAGTACTTC. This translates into CASSPGRVANDEQYF. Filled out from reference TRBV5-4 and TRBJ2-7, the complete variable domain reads ETGVTQSPTHLIKTRGQQVTLRCSSQSGHNTVSWYQQALGQGPQFIFQYYREEENGRGNFPPRFSGLQFPNYSSELNVNALELDDSALYLCASSPGRVANDEQYFGPGTRLTVT.